The 22 T cell receptor beta chains given below trace back to one sample, sequenced in a study of T cell repertoires in urothelial bladder cancer. TCRdb's copy holds only in-frame clones and misses some; the assay was immunoSEQ multiplex PCR. The table lists under 2,500 clones, about 64% of them singletons. Material for sequencing was bladder tissue. These receptors came from a human donor with a benign inflammatory bladder lesion.

The chain couples TRBV4-3 to TRBJ2-3, with TRBD2 matching 9 bases. The CDR3 is 14 amino acids. The V segment lost 5 bases and the J segment 4 bases; nucleotides outside the gene matches: 4. Germline lookup yields CDR1 LGHNA and CDR2 YSLEER. The CDR3 spells CASSEAGGSDTQYF. The CDR3 nucleotides read TGCGCCAGCAGCGAAGCGGGAGGATCAGATACGCAGTATTTT.

The chain is built from TRBV19 and TRBJ2-7, with D possibly TRBD2 on 6 matching bases. This CDR3 has 15 amino acids. Germline V gene data show CDR1 as LNHDA and CDR2 as SQIVND (reference sequence). The V and J ends lost 3 bases and 4 bases respectively, with 16 bases between them. CDR3 DNA: TGTGCCAGTAGTATGGGTAGCGGCCAAGGTTACGAGCAGTACTTC. The encoded protein is CASSMGSGQGYEQYF.

This clone has just a few counts. V and J are TRBV18 and TRBJ1-5; no definite D call. Germline assignment: CDR1 KGHSH and CDR2 LQKENI. CDR3 length: 15 amino acids. V lost 0 bases to trimming and J lost 1 base, with 7 bases between them. Here the CDR3 DNA reads TGTGCCAGCTCACCACCAGGAGGAAGCAATCAGCCCCAGCATTTT. Amino acid sequence: CASSPPGGSNQPQHF.

The chain recombines TRBV29-1 with TRBJ2-3; 7 bases match TRBD2. This CDR3 contains 15 residues. The ends lost 2 bases at V and 5 bases at J; junction bases unmatched: 10. Germline V gene sequence: CDR1 SQVTM, CDR2 ANQGSEA. The CDR3 nucleotides read TGCAGCGTTGAATCCACGGCGGGAGAGAGAGATACGCAGTATTTT. It is translated as CSVESTAGERDTQYF.

This clone has more than one count but fewer than ten. J is TRBJ1-1 and V is TRBV5-4; no reliable D call. Germline assignment: CDR1 SGHNT and CDR2 YYREEE (reference sequence). The CDR3 extends over 13 amino acids. V was pared by 1 base and J by 3 bases, with 7 bases between. In DNA, the CDR3 is TGTGCCAGCAGCTTGTACGGGCACACTGAAGCTTTCTTT. Translation: CASSLYGHTEAFF.

This clone has only a few counts. This chain uses TRBV5-1 with TRBJ2-2; 7 positions agree with TRBD2. Germline loops: CDR1 SGHRS, CDR2 YFSETQ. This CDR3 has 17 residues. Trimming took 0 bases from V and 5 from J; bases not matched to a gene: 10. CDR3 sequence: CASSLVKTGGVTGELFF. The DNA for the CDR3 is TGCGCCAGCAGCTTGGTAAAGACGGGAGGTGTAACCGGGGAGCTGTTTTTT.

The chain is built from TRBV28 and TRBJ2-7, with a tentative D call TRBD1 (6 bases). The CDR3 runs 15 residues. Trimming removed 5 bases from V and 0 bases from J, with 14 bases in between. Germline CDR1 MDHEN, CDR2 SYDVKM. CDR3 protein: CASSRQASFSYEQYF. CDR3 DNA: TGTGCCAGCAGTCGACAGGCCTCTTTCTCCTACGAGCAGTACTTC.

This clone was seen a single time. V usage is TRBV7-2 and J usage is TRBJ2-5; 11 bases line up with TRBD2. J was trimmed by 7 bases and V by 4 bases; bases with no gene match: 11. Germline CDR1 is SGHTA and CDR2 is FQGNSA. The CDR3 has 16 residues. CDR3 nucleotides: TGTGCCAGCAGCTCGGTGACTAGCGGGATACCGGGGACCCAGTACTTC. This codes for CASSSVTSGIPGTQYF. The entire variable domain, with the rest obtained from reference TRBV7-2 and TRBJ2-5, is as follows: GAGVSQSPSNKVTEKGKDVELRCDPISGHTALYWYRQSLGQGLEFLIYFQGNSAPDKSGLPSDRFSAERTGGSVSTLTIQRTQQEDSAVYLCASSSVTSGIPGTQYFGPGTRLLVL.

The V and J genes are TRBV2 and TRBJ2-1; D remains unclear. Germline V CDR1 and CDR2: SNHLY, FYNNEI. V lost 3 bases to trimming and J lost 11 bases, with 20 bases between them. This CDR3 spans 15 amino acids. The DNA of the CDR3 is TGTGCCAGCAGTGAGGGAAACAGCATAGCCTCTAAGCAGTTCTTC. As protein: CASSEGNSIASKQFF.

The rearrangement uses TRBV28 and TRBJ2-3, with D possibly matching TRBD1 (5 bases). Trimming took off 3 bases at V and 3 bases at J, with 10 bases between the two ends. The CDR3 length is 14 residues. Germline lookup yields CDR1 MDHEN and CDR2 SYDVKM. The CDR3 region is CASSFLAGTDTQYF. CDR3 DNA sequence: TGTGCCAGCAGTTTCCTGGCAGGGACAGATACGCAGTATTTT.

This chain links TRBV30 with TRBJ1-1, with a possible D match to TRBD1 (6 bases). Germline V lookup: CDR1 GTSNPN, CDR2 SVGIG (reference sequence). The CDR3 is 15 amino acids. The V end lost 2 bases, the J end lost 0 bases, and 13 bases lay between the germline ends. This CDR3 reads CAWSRGLRMNTEAFF. In nucleotides, the CDR3 is TGTGCCTGGAGTAGGGGGTTGAGGATGAACACTGAAGCTTTCTTT.

This chain uses TRBV10-2 with TRBJ2-3, with D tentatively TRBD1 (5 bases). The CDR3 spans 17 residues. The ends were cut back, 2 bases at V and 5 bases at J, with 20 bases in the middle. Per the germline V gene, CDR1 is WSHSY and CDR2 is SAAADI. CDR3 region: CASSERVAGALLDTQYF. The CDR3 bases are TGCGCCAGCAGTGAGAGGGTAGCTGGGGCACTCCTAGATACGCAGTATTTT.

The chain joins TRBV4-2 to TRBJ2-1; TRBD1 aligns across 8 bases. This CDR3 has 15 residues. CDR1 is LGHNA and CDR2 is YNFKEQ in the germline V gene. With 4 bases clipped from V and 3 bases from J, the junction kept 5 bases outside the gene matches. The chain's CDR3 is CASSPGQGDYNEQFF. CDR3 coding DNA: TGTGCCAGCAGCCCAGGACAGGGTGACTACAATGAGCAGTTCTTC.

V gene TRBV30 combines with J gene TRBJ1-1; unclear D gene. Germline CDR1 is GTSNPN and CDR2 is SVGIG (reference sequence). The CDR3 loop spans 11 amino acids. Trimming shortened V by 7 bases and J by 1 base, and 7 bases separated the two germline ends. CDR3 protein: CAFERNTEAFF. DNA of the CDR3: TGTGCCTTTGAGAGGAACACTGAAGCTTTCTTT.

The genes are TRBV11-2 and TRBJ2-5; possibly TRBD1 for D (5 bases). There are 15 residues in the CDR3. Trimming pared 2 bases from V and 5 bases from J, leaving 15 bases between. Germline CDR1 is SGHAT and CDR2 is FQNNGV. CDR3 protein: CASSLIGARRETQYF. CDR3 DNA sequence: TGTGCCAGCAGCTTAATAGGGGCGCGACGGGAGACCCAGTACTTC.

This clone was detected once. The chain has TRBV18 and TRBJ1-1; 7 bases are a match to TRBD1. This CDR3 spans 14 amino acids. Per the germline V gene, CDR1 is KGHSH and CDR2 is LQKENI. V gave up 6 bases and J gave up 2 bases; unmatched junction bases: 6. The CDR3 loop reads CASSPTGINTEAFF. Written as DNA, the CDR3 is TGTGCCAGCTCCCCGACAGGGATTAACACTGAAGCTTTCTTT. The full variable domain, its missing parts supplied by reference TRBV18 and TRBJ1-1, is NAGVMQNPRHLVRRRGQEARLRCSPMKGHSHVYWYRQLPEEGLKFMVYLQKENIIDESGMPKERFSAEFPKEGPSILRIQQVVRGDSAAYFCASSPTGINTEAFFGQGTRLTVV.

V gene TRBV5-6 combines with J gene TRBJ2-2; D might be TRBD1 (6 bases). The germline V gene encodes CDR1 SGHDT and CDR2 YYEEEE. The ends were cut back, 10 bases at V and 9 bases at J, with 13 bases in the middle. The CDR3 spans 11 residues. The CDR3 loop reads CASGGPRELFF. CDR3 nucleotide sequence: TGTGCCTCTGGGGGCCCCCGGGAGCTGTTTTTT.

This clone has a handful of counts. This chain links TRBV6-6 with TRBJ2-1; TRBD2 matches at 11 bases. V lost 2 bases, J lost 7 bases, and 4 bases stayed unmatched. The length of the CDR3 is 15 residues. The V gene's germline CDR1 is MNHNY and CDR2 SVGAGI (reference sequence). CDR3 amino acids: CASSYETSGTNEQFF. The DNA of the CDR3 is TGTGCCAGCAGTTACGAGACTAGCGGGACGAATGAGCAGTTCTTC.

The chain links TRBV28 to TRBJ2-7; tentative D call: TRBD1 (6 bases). V was cut by 2 bases and J by 5 bases, with 13 bases left in between. This CDR3 contains 14 residues. Germline CDR1 is MDHEN and CDR2 is SYDVKM. CDR3 loop: CASSLAQGRNEQYV. The CDR3 DNA is TGTGCCAGCAGTTTAGCACAGGGAAGGAACGAGCAGTACGTC.

The V call is TRBV2, the J call TRBJ2-6, with D uncertain. Germline lookup yields CDR1 SNHLY and CDR2 FYNNEI. The CDR3 runs 17 residues. V lost 6 bases and J lost 0, with 15 bases in between. The CDR3 loop is CASSDLRTISGANVLTF. The CDR3 DNA sequence: TGTGCCAGCAGCGATCTCCGAACGATCTCTGGGGCCAACGTCCTGACTTTC.

This chain connects TRBV5-1 to TRBJ2-6; 7 nucleotides align to TRBD1. CDR1 and CDR2 from the germline V gene are SGHRS and YFSETQ. The CDR3 length is 16 residues. With 6 bases clipped from V and 0 bases from J, the junction kept 6 bases outside the gene matches. CDR3 sequence reads: CASTGQSNSGANVLTF. Written as DNA, the CDR3 is TGCGCCAGCACGGGACAGTCCAACTCTGGGGCCAACGTCCTGACTTTC.

The chain is built from TRBV2 and TRBJ2-5; 9 bases align to TRBD2. The CDR3 is 17 amino acids. Germline V gene data show CDR1 as SNHLY and CDR2 as FYNNEI. Trimming removed 1 base from V and 1 base from J; junction bases left unmatched: 7. CDR3 coding DNA: TGTGCCAGCAGTGAAGGTCTAGCGGGAACATTCCAAGAGACCCAGTACTTC. This gives the protein CASSEGLAGTFQETQYF.